The clone carrying this TCR beta chain was counted between two and nine times. Its antigen is not identified. This sample was taken from a study of T cell repertoires in cytomegalovirus infection. The study's findings and limits: Carriage of CMV together with the relevant HLA was identifiable through cumulative public TCR beta family frequency. In two of eight donors, the top clonotype was HLA-C-restricted CMV-specific.

TCRdb itself ran the reads through MiXCR, one entry per CDR3 protein. This sample has a few hundred thousand distinct CDR3 sequences; 8% to 9.5% occur once, and the top ten carry around 4%. V lost 5 bases, J lost 6 bases, and 19 bases lay in between. The CDR3 has 15 residues. Per the germline V gene, CDR1 is MNHNY and CDR2 is SVGAGI (reference sequence). Specimen: PBMCs. The gene calls are TRBV6-6 and TRBJ1-1; D is ambiguous. The source is a human donor in good health (CMV status not recorded). Some clones in this sample may be carry-over from other donors' samples. The CDR3 DNA follows: TGTGCCAGCAGTCCCCTGGGAAGGGATGCCCCTGAAGCTTTCTTT. Translation gives CASSPLGRDAPEAFF.